This TCR beta chain was identified in a study of PD-L1 blockade in urothelial cancer (TCRdb year 2017). Study-level background: Therapy was started at some point between 2014 and 2016 for all patients, and atezolizumab 1,200 mg was administered intravenously every 3 weeks. Pretreatment blood TCR-seq was available for 27 to 30 patients, at least one posttreatment blood collection was obtained for 25 or so patients, and tumor TCR-seq was available for 25 or so patients. Durable clinical benefit meant progression-free survival longer than 6 months, and TCR features were also tested against progression-free and overall survival. About 90% of the roughly 29 patients were identified as males with urothelial cancer of bladder origin, and a prior smoking history was reported by 18 of 29 patients. Patients had an ECOG performance status of 0 or 1 and had received between 0 and 3 prior chemotherapy regimens. The study was an exploratory multi-omic analysis of somatic, immune and clinical correlates of response to PD-L1 blockade with atezolizumab in urothelial cancer. Blood samples were analyzed at 3 weeks after treatment start (second dose) and at 6 weeks after treatment start. Pretreatment tumor samples, along with matched peripheral blood collected serially before and after atezolizumab treatment, underwent TCR sequencing. Whole exome sequencing and RNA sequencing of pretreatment tumors were performed alongside TCR sequencing in the same patients. Durable clinical benefit was achieved by nine patients and was not achieved by 20 patients. Blood samples gave a median of around 140,000 T cells and 80,000 to 95,000 unique TCRs, with a median clonality of around 0.074.

Synthetic TCR analog templates were spiked into each PCR to estimate absolute template abundance from read counts. TCRbeta CDR3 regions were amplified from genomic DNA with bias-controlled V and J gene primers using the immunoSEQ assay. Rearranged TCRbeta segments were sequenced at approximately 20X coverage. Per the authors' processing: Clustering was used to correct sequencing errors, and CDR3s were annotated against IMGT so that V, D and J genes could be assigned. Out-of-frame and stop-codon sequences were excluded, and only productive TCRbeta rearrangements were used in downstream analyses. To compute clonality, Shannon entropy was normalized by the log of the number of unique productive sequences and then subtracted from one. Clones differing between time points or between blood and tumor were identified by Fisher's exact test with Benjamini-Hochberg correction at adjusted p below 0.01. TCRdb holds this immuneACCESS table with in-frame rearrangements only. Some clones are missing; in checked studies, unresolved V genes explain under half, and the rest has no known cause. Clonal size and the V and J genes are those of that table, whereas D and trimming came from the DNA. Within this sample are approximately 48,000 clones, with 60% to 85% of them counted one time only. 10% of the sample belongs to the ten largest clones.

This specimen's time point label, interpreted: pretreatment peripheral blood. The cohort comprised fewer than 35 patients with locally advanced or metastatic urothelial carcinoma treated at Memorial Sloan Kettering on a trial protocol. Peripheral blood mononuclear cells were collected pretreatment and during treatment, at between 1 and 8 total time points per patient. The Qiagen DNeasy Blood extraction kit was used to purify genomic DNA from total PBMCs and from tumor samples. Collected pretreatment and during treatment, PBMCs were isolated and stored as previously described. To note about this clone: This receptor's antigen is unknown. Base qualities are not recorded, but no much larger clone differs from it by a single base. Other DNA sequences within the sample encode an identical CDR3.

The study at large found these results: Improved progression-free and overall survival was associated with having pretreatment peripheral blood TCR clonality below the median. Because of the small sample size (n of about 30) and the many exploratory analyses performed, the results are intended to be regarded as hypothesis-generating. Greater expansion of tumor-associated TCR clones in peripheral blood 3 weeks after the start of treatment was observed in patients with durable benefit (n of about 22, p = 0.022).

The CDR3 runs 15 residues from the cysteine to the phenylalanine. Only CDR3 DNA remains: 45 bases, in frame from the first base. V was cut back by 1 base and J by 1 base, leaving a gap of 9 bases between them. Per the germline V gene (reference sequence), LNHDA is the CDR1 and SQIVND is the CDR2. The sequence was collected from a man between 70 and 80 years old with urothelial cancer. The chain is made from TRBV19 and TRBJ2-3; possibly the D gene is TRBD2, per 5 matching bases. The sample consisted of PBMCs, taken around atezolizumab (anti-PD-L1) treatment. The base sequence is TGTGCCAGTAGTATAGGCGGGTCGGGCACAGATACGCAGTATTTT. It translates as CASSIGGSGTDTQYF.